The 20 T cell receptor beta chains in this list originate from one sample, sequenced in a study of blood T cell repertoires in COVID-19. TCRdb's table, derived via immunoSEQ multiplex PCR, lists solely in-frame clones and lacks some. The sample carries some 220,000 clones, just under 85% recorded once. Sequences were obtained from PBMCs or T cells enriched from blood (not recorded which). These TCRs come from a middle-aged woman with acute COVID-19.

V is TRBV13 and J is TRBJ2-1; tentatively, D is TRBD1 (7 bases). CDR3 length equals 14 residues. V lost 6 bases to trimming and J lost 6 bases, with 15 bases between them. Germline V gives CDR1 PRHDT, CDR2 FYEKMQ (reference sequence). Written as DNA, the CDR3 is TGTGCCAGCAGGCCCTCTCAGGGGGGCAATGAGCAGTTCTTC. This sequence encodes CASRPSQGGNEQFF.

The chain is built from TRBV5-4 and TRBJ1-1; possibly TRBD1 for D (5 bases). This CDR3 has 14 amino acids. Trimming stripped 0 bases from V and 5 bases from J, with 11 bases between. The germline V gene encodes CDR1 SGHNT and CDR2 YYREEE (reference sequence). The CDR3 DNA sequence: TGTGCCAGCAGCTTGGCCGACAGTTGGACTGAAGCTTTCTTT. It is translated as CASSLADSWTEAFF.

This clone was detected a few times. This chain links TRBV4-3 with TRBJ2-3; a possible D gene is TRBD2 (6 bases). The CDR3 runs 18 residues. Germline values: CDR1 LGHNA, CDR2 YSLEER. V shed 1 base and J shed 1 base, with 18 bases lying between them. CDR3 nucleotide sequence: TGCGCCAGCAGCCAAGGGCCTCTTTCGTCGGGGGGCACAGATACGCAGTATTTT. Encoded protein: CASSQGPLSSGGTDTQYF.

The V call is TRBV7-9, the J call TRBJ1-2; D uncertain. Between the trimmed V and J ends, which lost 3 bases and 0 bases, there was a span of 8 bases. The V gene's germline CDR1 is SEHNR and CDR2 FQNEAQ (reference sequence). This CDR3 comprises 14 residues. The CDR3 DNA reads TGTGCCAGCAGCTTGACAAGTTCTAACTATGGCTACACCTTC. Its protein is CASSLTSSNYGYTF.

V and J are TRBV11-2 and TRBJ1-3; D is ambiguous. V shed 5 bases and J shed 0 bases, with 14 bases lying between them. Germline V lookup: CDR1 SGHAT, CDR2 FQNNGV. This CDR3 is built from 16 residues. In DNA, the CDR3 is TGTGCCAGCAGCCTCAGGACTCGGGGCTCTGGAAACACCATATATTTT. This encodes CASSLRTRGSGNTIYF.

This clone was seen a handful of times. The V gene is TRBV5-8, the J gene TRBJ2-2, with 8 bases aligning to TRBD1. With V trimmed by 4 bases and J by 0 bases, 5 bases remained unmatched. Germline CDR1 and CDR2: SGHTS and YDEGEE. This CDR3 has 16 residues. CDR3 sequence (DNA): TGTGCCAGCAGCACAGGACAGGGAGCGAACACCGGGGAGCTGTTTTTT. Translating gives CASSTGQGANTGELFF.

This clone was detected only once. The rearrangement links TRBV15 to TRBJ1-5; tentatively, D is TRBD1 (6 bases). Germline V CDR1 and CDR2: LNHNV, YYDKDF (reference sequence). V lost 1 base to trimming and J lost 0 bases, with 16 bases between them. This CDR3 region has 18 residues. The CDR3 coding sequence is TGTGCCACCAGCAGAGTCTACAGGGAGACATATAGCAATCAGCCCCAGCATTTT. Residues: CATSRVYRETYSNQPQHF.

In its sample, this clone was seen a few times. This chain joins TRBV7-9 and TRBJ1-6, with a tentative D call TRBD1 (5 bases). Germline values: CDR1 SEHNR, CDR2 FQNEAQ (reference sequence). Trimming left V 3 bases short and J 4 bases short, with 13 bases between. CDR3 length: 16 residues. The CDR3 loop reads CASSFGGDRYNSPLHF. The CDR3 DNA sequence: TGTGCCAGCAGCTTCGGGGGGGACCGTTATAATTCACCCCTCCACTTT.

The V gene is TRBV5-1, the J gene TRBJ2-1, with 9 bases matching TRBD1. CDR1 is SGHRS, CDR2 YFSETQ, per germline. The V gene end was trimmed by 4 bases and the J gene end by 5 bases; junction bases not matched to a gene: 10. The CDR3 is made up of 16 amino acids. CDR3 DNA sequence: TGCGCCAGCAGCGTGGGGCTAGGACAGGGGAACAATGAGCAGTTCTTC. Its protein product is CASSVGLGQGNNEQFF.

V and J are TRBV21-1 and TRBJ2-1; TRBD1 reflects the table's D call only, with no check against the DNA. TRBV21-1 counts as a pseudogene. This CDR3 spans 13 amino acids. The CDR3 sequence is CASSTQIDNEQFF. Here the CDR3 DNA reads TGTGCCAGCAGCACCCAGATTGACAATGAGCAGTTCTTC.

This clone showed up just once. The CDR3 DNA reads as TGTGCCAGTAGTATAACCCGGGACTTCTACAATGAGCAGTTCTTC. This translates into CASSITRDFYNEQFF. This chain connects TRBV19 to TRBJ2-1, with TRBD2 as a possible D gene (6 bases). The CDR3 spans 15 residues. The V and J ends lost 2 bases and 3 bases respectively, with 11 bases between them. From germline, CDR1 is LNHDA and CDR2 SQIVND (reference sequence).

The genes are TRBV9 and TRBJ2-7, with TRBD2 matching 9 bases. Trimming at V came to 3 bases and at J to 5 bases, leaving 6 bases not matched to a gene. This CDR3 spans 14 amino acids. Germline lookup yields CDR1 SGDLS and CDR2 YYNGEE. CDR3 bases: TGTGCCAGCAGCGCCAGCGGGAGGTTGGACGAGCAGTACTTC. This sequence encodes CASSASGRLDEQYF. Full variable domain (outside the CDR3, taken from reference TRBV9 and TRBJ2-7): DSGVTQTPKHLITATGQRVTLRCSPRSGDLSVYWYQQSLDQGLQFLIQYYNGEERAKGNILERFSAQQFPDLHSELNLSSLELGDSALYFCASSASGRLDEQYFGPGTRLTVT.

CDR3: CASSSLGREYNEQFF. CDR3 sequence (DNA): TGCGCCAGCAGCTCACTCGGACGGGAATACAATGAGCAGTTCTTC. The chain links TRBV5-1 to TRBJ2-1; weak D call: TRBD2 (5 bases). Germline loops: CDR1 SGHRS, CDR2 YFSETQ. The CDR3 is 15 residues long. With 3 bases removed from V and 4 bases from J, the gap between germline ends came to 14 bases.

V is TRBV3-1 (or the pseudogene TRBV3-2) and J is TRBJ2-7; TRBD2 might be the D (5 bases). The germline V gene encodes CDR1 LGHDT and CDR2 YNNKEL (reference sequence). This CDR3 is 13 amino acids long. Trimming stripped 2 bases from V and 5 bases from J, with 10 bases between. CDR3 region: CASSQRRGNEQYF. CDR3 sequence (DNA): TGTGCCAGCAGCCAAAGGAGAGGGAACGAGCAGTACTTC.

The chain couples TRBV5-4 to TRBJ2-1; 8 bases line up with TRBD2. The CDR3 length is 15 residues. V shed 6 bases, J shed 4 bases, and the junction held 9 bases outside the gene matches. CDR1 and CDR2 from the germline V gene are SGHNT and YYREEE (reference sequence). The CDR3 reads CASMLAGGTYNEQFF. The DNA for the CDR3 is TGTGCCAGCATGTTGGCGGGGGGAACGTACAATGAGCAGTTCTTC.

The chain recombines TRBV7-2 with TRBJ1-6, with 9 bases fitting TRBD1. Per germline, CDR1 SGHTA and CDR2 FQGNSA. V was pared by 6 bases and J by 7 bases, with 1 base of the junction left unmatched. This CDR3 comprises 13 residues. CDR3 DNA: TGTGCCAGCAGAGGACAGGGGAATTCACCCCTCCACTTT. Its protein product is CASRGQGNSPLHF.

The chain recombines TRBV19 with TRBJ2-7; TRBD1 is a possible D gene (7 bases). Between the trimmed V and J ends, which lost 3 bases and 3 bases, there was a span of 15 bases. The CDR3 is 15 amino acids. The germline V gene has CDR1 LNHDA and CDR2 SQIVND (reference sequence). For the CDR3, the DNA is TGTGCCAGTAGTATCGGAGGGGGCAGTTACTACGAGCAGTACTTC. Its translation is CASSIGGGSYYEQYF.

The chain employs TRBV28 and TRBJ1-1; D gene ambiguous. Germline CDR1 reads MDHEN; CDR2 reads SYDVKM. The CDR3 covers 13 residues. V shed 3 bases and J shed 0 bases, with 5 bases lying between them. DNA of the CDR3: TGTGCCAGCAGTTTTGGCATGAACACTGAAGCTTTCTTT. Residues: CASSFGMNTEAFF. The variable domain in full, with the rest retrieved from reference TRBV28 and TRBJ1-1, is DVKVTQSSRYLVKRTGEKVFLECVQDMDHENMFWYRQDPGLGLRLIYFSYDVKMKEKGDIPEGYSVSREKKERFSLILESASTNQTSMYLCASSFGMNTEAFFGQGTRLTVV.

The V call is TRBV18, the J call TRBJ2-2, with D possibly TRBD1 on 6 matching bases. The CDR3 spans 16 residues. V was clipped by 3 bases and J by 0 bases, with 11 bases between them. Germline lookup yields CDR1 KGHSH and CDR2 LQKENI. CDR3 amino acids: CASSPGHRANTGELFF. The CDR3 DNA reads TGTGCCAGCTCACCGGGGCACAGGGCGAACACCGGGGAGCTGTTTTTT. Full variable domain (remainder filled in from reference TRBV18 and TRBJ2-2): NAGVMQNPRHLVRRRGQEARLRCSPMKGHSHVYWYRQLPEEGLKFMVYLQKENIIDESGMPKERFSAEFPKEGPSILRIQQVVRGDSAAYFCASSPGHRANTGELFFGEGSRLTVL.

This rearrangement joins TRBV18 to TRBJ1-5; no definite D call. V lost 6 bases to trimming and J lost 4 bases, with 13 bases between them. The CDR3 runs to 14 residues. The germline CDR1 and CDR2 sequences are KGHSH and LQKENI. The CDR3 nucleotides read TGTGCCAGCTCTGTGGGTAGAGGTAATCAGCCCCAGCATTTT. Its translation is CASSVGRGNQPQHF.